This entry concerns a single T cell receptor (beta chain). Different DNA sequences within this sample yield the same CDR3. The data stem from a study of OX40 agonist ivuxolimab in advanced cancers. Whole-study context: Partial responses occurred in three patients (one hepatocellular carcinoma, two cutaneous melanoma).

Assay used: immunoSEQ multiplex PCR; TCRdb lists only in-frame clones, some missing. The sample includes about 67,000 clones, approximately 80% of them seen just once. The CDR3 runs to 15 residues. Germline CDR1 and CDR2: SGHTA and FQGNSA. V lost 5 bases, J lost 2 bases, and 5 bases stayed unmatched. This chain joins TRBV7-2 and TRBJ2-2; the match to TRBD2 covers 7 bases. Sample: CD4+ or CD8+ T cells sorted from blood, taken in a trial of the OX40 agonist ivuxolimab. The sequence was obtained from an adult with an advanced solid tumor such as melanoma, head and neck, liver or kidney cancer. The CDR3 reads CASSPTGGNTGELFF. CDR3 DNA: TGTGCCAGCAGCCCCACGGGAGGAAACACCGGGGAGCTGTTTTTT.